The 5 T cell receptor beta chains reported below all come from one sample, sequenced in a study of blood T cell repertoires in COVID-19. Sequencing was performed with immunoSEQ multiplex PCR; in TCRdb, only in-frame clones are kept and a portion is missing. The data show under 250,000 clones, approximately 80% seen once. Input material: PBMCs or T cells enriched from blood (not recorded which). The receptors here all came from a woman in her forties or fifties with acute COVID-19.

This chain uses TRBV4-3 with TRBJ1-1, with D possibly being TRBD1 (6 bases). Trimming removed 4 bases from V and 2 bases from J, with 14 bases in between. The germline gives CDR1 LGHNA, CDR2 YSLEER. The CDR3 sequence is 15 residues long. CDR3 residues: CASSPQLTGNTEAFF. The CDR3 bases are TGCGCCAGCAGCCCGCAATTGACAGGAAACACTGAAGCTTTCTTT.

The chain combines TRBV7-3 with TRBJ2-5, with D uncertain. V shed 2 bases and J shed 0 bases, with 4 bases lying between them. The CDR3 runs 13 residues. The germline V gene has CDR1 SGHTA and CDR2 FQGTGA. Here the CDR3 reads CASSLYNQETQYF. The CDR3 bases are TGTGCCAGCAGCTTATACAACCAAGAGACCCAGTACTTC.

V is TRBV12-3 or TRBV12-4 and J is TRBJ2-5; possibly TRBD2 for D (6 bases). The CDR3 covers 13 residues. The germline V and J ends were trimmed by 0 bases and 5 bases, with 7 bases remaining between them. The DNA for the CDR3 is TGTGCCAGCAGTTTAGCGCTAGCGGAGACCCAGTACTTC. Residues: CASSLALAETQYF.

This chain links TRBV5-1 with TRBJ2-2; 13 nucleotides align to TRBD2. Per germline, CDR1 SGHRS and CDR2 YFSETQ. The CDR3 extends over 18 amino acids. V was pared by 2 bases and J by 7 bases, with 11 bases of the junction left unmatched. This CDR3 is CASSFYPGLAGLNGELFF. The CDR3 DNA reads TGCGCCAGCAGCTTTTATCCGGGACTAGCGGGGTTGAACGGGGAGCTGTTTTTT.

The chain uses TRBV7-2 and TRBJ2-7, with 12 bases matching TRBD1. CDR3 length: 18 amino acids. V was clipped by 3 bases and J by 2 bases; unmatched bases: 11. Germline V gene data show CDR1 as SGHTA and CDR2 as FQGNSA. The CDR3 nucleotides read TGTGCCAGCAGCTTGCGGGGACAGGGGGCAATAGCGACCTACGAGCAGTACTTC. Protein sequence: CASSLRGQGAIATYEQYF.